Each of the 32 T cell receptor beta chains below was sequenced from the same sample in a study of post-analysis software for immune sequencing data. Notes on the study in general: Patients used a handful of TRBV segments, including TRBV5-6, TRBV5-1 and TRBV20-1, more often than controls.

Sequencing libraries made from TCR beta cDNA carried unique molecular identifiers. Each CDR3 protein gets one entry after TCRdb re-called the PCR reads with MiXCR. The sample has hundreds of thousands of distinct CDR3 sequences; approximately 34% are singletons. Their target antigens are unknown. The sequenced sample was blood. These receptors were collected from a girl aged 10 to 17 with multiple sclerosis.

This clonotype was counted a few times. The chain has TRBV7-6 and TRBJ2-1; the D gene is possibly TRBD2 (5 bases). CDR3 size: 15 residues. Germline assignment: CDR1 SGHVS and CDR2 FNYEAQ. V was trimmed by 1 base and J by 0 bases, leaving 7 bases between them. The CDR3 DNA reads TGTGCCAGCAGCTTAGTGGCGGGCTCCTACAATGAGCAGTTCTTC. It encodes CASSLVAGSYNEQFF.

In the case of this clonotype: This may stem from a read error, because a much larger clone lies one nucleotide away. The chain joins TRBV15 to TRBJ2-1, with no clear D. Germline lookup yields CDR1 LNHNV and CDR2 YYDKDF (reference sequence). Trimming left V 8 bases short and J 10 bases short, with 12 bases between. CDR3 length: 11 residues. CDR3 DNA sequence: TGTGCCACCGGAGCCCAGGTGGAGCAGTTCTTC. It codes for CATGAQVEQFF.

This clonotype was detected many times. This chain uses TRBV5-1 with TRBJ2-1, with 11 bases aligning to TRBD2. This CDR3 comprises 14 residues. Unmatched junction bases numbered 2, after V lost 5 bases and J lost 4 bases. The germline CDR1 and CDR2 sequences are SGHRS and YFSETQ. The CDR3 reads CASSGTSGYNEQFF. Written as DNA, the CDR3 is TGCGCCAGCAGTGGGACTAGCGGATACAATGAGCAGTTCTTC.

This clonotype was found many times. The chain joins TRBV5-1 to TRBJ2-3, with 14 bases lining up with TRBD2. V dropped 0 bases and J dropped 4; count of bases not matched to a gene: 4. CDR1 and CDR2 (germline): SGHRS, YFSETQ. The CDR3 extends over 17 amino acids. Here the CDR3 reads CASSLGRLAGGPDTQYF. The CDR3 bases are TGCGCCAGCAGCTTGGGGCGACTAGCGGGGGGGCCAGATACGCAGTATTTT.

V is TRBV7-3 and J is TRBJ2-5, with D perhaps matching TRBD1 (6 bases). The CDR3 sequence is 14 residues long. The V and J ends lost 4 bases and 2 bases respectively, with 11 bases between them. Germline V gene sequence: CDR1 SGHTA, CDR2 FQGTGA. The CDR3 DNA follows: TGTGCCAGCAGCTCATCAGGGGAACAAGAGACCCAGTACTTC. Its translation: CASSSSGEQETQYF.

This clonotype was recorded many times. The V call is TRBV6-6, the J call TRBJ2-7; 8 bases align to TRBD1. CDR3 size: 14 residues. Per germline, CDR1 MNHNY and CDR2 SVGAGI (reference sequence). The trim removed 4 bases at V and 6 bases at J, leaving 8 bases unmatched. Written as DNA, the CDR3 is TGTGCCAGCAGTTCCTCCGGGACAGGAAGCGAGCAGTACTTC. Translating gives CASSSSGTGSEQYF.

This clonotype counts as medium-sized. The genes are TRBV6-6 and TRBJ1-2, with D unresolved. Germline V lookup: CDR1 MNHNY, CDR2 SVGAGI (reference sequence). The V end was cut by 7 bases, the J end by 0 bases, with 6 bases between. This CDR3 contains 12 residues. The CDR3: CASNQANYGYTF. CDR3 nucleotide sequence: TGTGCCAGCAATCAGGCTAACTATGGCTACACCTTC.

On this clonotype: A read error may be the cause here, since a much bigger clone is one base away. The chain is built from TRBV20-1 and TRBJ2-1; 9 nucleotides match TRBD2. The DNA end favors TRBJ2-7, so the J call may be wrong. This CDR3 is 15 amino acids long. CDR1 and CDR2 (germline): DFQATT, SNEGSKA (reference sequence). CDR3 coding DNA: TGCAGTGCTAGGTATAGCGGGGGCTACTACAATGAGCAGTACTTC. Protein sequence: CSARYSGGYYNEQYF.

CDR3 in DNA: TGCAGCGTGGAGGGGACTAGCGGGAGGACCTACGAGCAGTACTTC. Protein sequence: CSVEGTSGRTYEQYF. V is TRBV29-1 and J is TRBJ2-4, with 15 bases that match TRBD2. The J call may be incorrect, as the DNA end agrees better with TRBJ2-7. The CDR3 is made up of 15 amino acids. The germline gives CDR1 SQVTM, CDR2 ANQGSEA.

This chain joins TRBV4-1 and TRBJ2-7, with D possibly called TRBD1 or TRBD2 (5 bases each). The CDR3 spans 15 residues. Trimming cost V 0 bases and J 3 bases, with 12 bases left between them. Germline V CDR1 and CDR2: MGHRA, YSYEKL. The CDR3: CASSQDMGTGYEQYF. The CDR3 nucleotides are TGCGCCAGCAGCCAAGATATGGGGACCGGCTACGAGCAGTACTTC.

V usage is TRBV20-1 and J usage is TRBJ2-4; D gene ambiguous. The assigned J gene may be wrong: the sequence end matches TRBJ2-7 better. The CDR3 runs 12 residues. Germline CDR1 DFQATT, CDR2 SNEGSKA (reference sequence). This CDR3 reads CSARDREFEQYF. Here the CDR3 DNA reads TGCAGTGCTAGAGATAGAGAATTCGAGCAGTACTTC.

In this sample, this clonotype turned up a few times. The chain combines TRBV20-1 with TRBJ1-3, with D uncertain. CDR1 and CDR2 from the germline V gene are DFQATT and SNEGSKA (reference sequence). The CDR3 is made up of 11 amino acids. V was trimmed by 3 bases and J by 8 bases, leaving 8 bases between them. The CDR3 DNA sequence: TGCAGTGCTAGGGGCGCGGACACCATATATTTT. It specifies CSARGADTIYF.

This clonotype came up many times. The rearrangement links TRBV3-1 to TRBJ1-1; no clear D gene. CDR1 and CDR2 from the germline V gene are LGHDT and YNNKEL (reference sequence). V lost 2 bases and J lost 4, with 11 bases in between. This CDR3 comprises 14 residues. In DNA, the CDR3 is TGTGCCAGCAGCCAATCCGGTTGGGGCACTGAAGCTTTCTTT. It translates to CASSQSGWGTEAFF.

This clonotype was seen ten or more times. The rearrangement uses TRBV20-1 and TRBJ2-3; a possible D gene is TRBD2 (5 bases). CDR3 length: 14 amino acids. V lost 6 bases, J lost 4 bases, and 17 bases lay in between. Germline assignment: CDR1 DFQATT and CDR2 SNEGSKA (reference sequence). The CDR3 nucleotides read TGCAGTGCGAATAGTCCGGGGTCTGCAGATACGCAGTATTTT. It yields the protein CSANSPGSADTQYF.

This clonotype was seen many times. The chain links TRBV5-1 to TRBJ2-1; D gene ambiguous. Per the germline V gene, CDR1 is SGHRS and CDR2 is YFSETQ. The V gene lost 4 bases and the J gene lost 9 bases, with 17 bases spanning the gap. CDR3 length: 14 residues. The DNA of the CDR3 is TGCGCCAGCAGCCCCGGAGAGCGCTATTCTGAGCAGTTCTTC. It translates to CASSPGERYSEQFF.

About this clonotype itself: This sequence may be a read error, since a much larger clone differs from it by one base. As the CDR3 is not closed by the conserved phenylalanine or tryptophan, this likely results from a read error. V gene TRBV12-3 or TRBV12-4 combines with J gene TRBJ2-3; no reliable D call. The V gene lost 5 bases and the J gene lost 1 base, with 16 bases spanning the gap. The CDR3 is 16 residues long. This CDR3 is CASSAIDPGGTDTQYC. The CDR3 region has the DNA TGTGCCAGCAGTGCAATTGACCCTGGAGGCACAGATACGCAGTATTGT.

In the case of this clonotype: A single base separates this from a much larger clone, so it may be a read error. The chain employs TRBV5-1 and TRBJ2-5, with D possibly matching TRBD2 (6 bases). The V gene's germline CDR1 is SGHRS and CDR2 YFSETQ. The CDR3 covers 15 residues. CDR3 in DNA: TGCGCCGGCAGCGGCGGGACCCTCACGAGGGAGACCCAGTACTTC. Translating it yields CAGSGGTLTRETQYF.

The genes are TRBV6-6 and TRBJ2-5, with 12 bases matching TRBD2. V shed 6 bases and J 11 bases; nucleotides not matched to a gene: 16. The CDR3 is made up of 16 amino acids. Germline CDR1 reads MNHNY; CDR2 reads SVGAGI (reference sequence). The CDR3 nucleotides are TGTGCCAGCAGCCCAAAAGGACTAGCGGGAACTAATGAGCAGTACTTC. This gives the protein CASSPKGLAGTNEQYF.

CDR3 amino acids: CASSASVDSYYEQYF. CDR3 nucleotides: TGTGCCAGCAGTGCTAGCGTGGACTCGTACTACGAGCAGTACTTC. V gene TRBV6-5 combines with J gene TRBJ2-7; D perhaps matches TRBD2 (6 bases). Germline CDR1 MNHEY, CDR2 SVGAGI. Deletions cut 5 bases from V and 3 bases from J, with 17 bases between. This CDR3 region has 15 residues.

J is TRBJ1-3 and V is TRBV20-1; 8 bases are a match to TRBD1. V trimming: 7 bases; J trimming: 4 bases; junction bases outside the gene matches: 9. The CDR3 has 14 amino acids. Germline loops: CDR1 DFQATT, CDR2 SNEGSKA (reference sequence). The CDR3 here is CSGAGTGAGNTIYF. The CDR3 DNA reads as TGCAGTGGAGCCGGGACAGGAGCCGGAAACACCATATATTTT.

This clonotype was seen repeatedly, ten times or more. In DNA form, the CDR3 reads TGTGCCAGCAGCCGCTCCGGACGTGTCGAGCAGTACTTC. It codes for CASSRSGRVEQYF. This chain joins TRBV12-3 or TRBV12-4 and TRBJ2-7; D is ambiguous. This CDR3 has 13 residues. V shed 6 bases and J shed 6 bases, with 15 bases lying between them.

A note on this clonotype: A read error may produce the germline difference seen at one junction end. The V and J genes are TRBV7-2 and TRBJ2-7; TRBD1 aligns across 7 bases. The DNA end favors TRBJ2-5, so the J call may be wrong. This CDR3 region has 14 residues. CDR1 and CDR2 from the germline V gene are SGHTA and FQGNSA. In DNA form, the CDR3 reads TGTGCCAGCGGCTTAGGACAGGCACAAGAGACCCAGTACTTC. Its translation: CASGLGQAQETQYF.

V is TRBV12-5 and J is TRBJ1-2, with TRBD1 identical over 9 bases. Per germline, CDR1 LGHNT and CDR2 FRNRAP. The CDR3 length is 15 residues. V gave up 1 base and J gave up 8 bases; unmatched junction bases: 8. This chain's CDR3 is CASGLAEQGARGYTF. The CDR3 DNA is TGTGCTAGTGGTTTGGCTGAACAGGGGGCTCGGGGCTACACCTTC. Drawing the rest from reference TRBV12-5 and TRBJ1-2, the complete variable domain is DARVTQTPRHKVTEMGQEVTMRCQPILGHNTVFWYRQTMMQGLELLAYFRNRAPLDDSGMPKDRFSAEMPDATLATLKIQPSEPRDSAVYFCASGLAEQGARGYTFGSGTRLTVV.

The chain is built from TRBV11-2 and TRBJ2-5, with D possibly being TRBD1 (5 bases). Germline CDR1 and CDR2: SGHAT and FQNNGV. The CDR3 runs 14 residues. V gave up 5 bases and J gave up 1 base, with 11 bases separating them. The CDR3 coding sequence is TGTGCCAGCAGCACCGAAGGGGCCCAAGAGACCCAGTACTTC. This encodes CASSTEGAQETQYF. The variable domain in full, with the rest retrieved from reference TRBV11-2 and TRBJ2-5, is EAGVAQSPRYKIIEKRQSVAFWCNPISGHATLYWYQQILGQGPKLLIQFQNNGVVDDSQLPKDRFSAERLKGVDSTLKIQPAKLEDSAVYLCASSTEGAQETQYFGPGTRLLVL.

V and J are TRBV20-1 and TRBJ2-5; TRBD2 matches 7 bases. CDR3 length equals 14 residues. The trim removed 5 bases at V and 4 bases at J, leaving 10 bases unmatched. Germline V gene sequence: CDR1 DFQATT, CDR2 SNEGSKA (reference sequence). The CDR3 sequence: CSAGGGWEGETQYF. The CDR3 nucleotides read TGCAGTGCTGGCGGCGGCTGGGAGGGAGAGACCCAGTACTTC.

This clonotype has a handful of counts. The rearrangement links TRBV2 to TRBJ2-5; 7 bases agree with TRBD2. The CDR3 runs 15 residues. Germline-derived CDR1 and CDR2 are SNHLY and FYNNEI. Germline trimming cut 3 bases from V and 2 bases from J; bases unmatched to any gene: 6. The DNA of the CDR3 is TGTGCCAGCAGTGACCGGGGAGGGTGGCAAGAGACCCAGTACTTC. It codes for CASSDRGGWQETQYF.

This clonotype was seen a few times. The rearrangement joins TRBV4-1 to TRBJ1-6; D perhaps matches TRBD1 (5 bases). CDR3 length: 15 amino acids. V shed 0 bases and J shed 7 bases, with 10 bases lying between them. Germline CDR1 and CDR2: MGHRA and YSYEKL. This chain's CDR3 is CASSQDRDGNSPLHF. CDR3 bases: TGCGCCAGCAGCCAAGACCGGGACGGAAATTCACCCCTCCACTTT.

This clonotype showed up many times. The J gene is TRBJ2-1, the V gene TRBV6-1; possibly TRBD2 for D (5 bases). V was cut by 8 bases and J by 0 bases, with 14 bases left in between. The CDR3 covers 15 residues. The germline V gene has CDR1 MNHNS and CDR2 SASEGT. CDR3 sequence reads: CASSLGSGSYNEQFF. For the CDR3, the DNA is TGTGCCAGCTCCCTGGGGAGCGGCTCCTACAATGAGCAGTTCTTC.

The chain has TRBV6-5 and TRBJ2-1; 13 bases are a match to TRBD2. CDR3 length: 15 amino acids. With 2 bases clipped from V and 8 bases from J, the junction kept 3 bases outside the gene matches. Looked up from germline, CDR1 is MNHEY and CDR2 is SVGAGI. The CDR3 nucleotides are TGTGCCAGCAGTTACCGGGGACTAGCGGGGTATGAGCAGTTCTTC. Protein: CASSYRGLAGYEQFF.

This clonotype appeared many times. This chain joins TRBV7-2 and TRBJ2-3; TRBD1 matches at 7 bases. The trim removed 8 bases at V and 0 bases at J, leaving 8 bases unmatched. The germline V gene encodes CDR1 SGHTA and CDR2 FQGNSA. The CDR3 length is 15 residues. This CDR3 reads CASAPWGQSTDTQYF. The DNA of the CDR3 is TGTGCCAGCGCCCCGTGGGGACAGAGCACAGATACGCAGTATTTT.

This clonotype was counted at least ten times. The chain's CDR3 is CSVGGNYGYTF. The CDR3 bases are TGCAGCGTTGGGGGGAACTATGGCTACACCTTC. The V gene is TRBV29-1, the J gene TRBJ1-2, with a tentative D call TRBD1 (5 bases). Germline CDR1 is SQVTM and CDR2 is ANQGSEA. V lost 4 bases, J lost 2 bases, and 5 bases lay in between. The CDR3 contains 11 residues.

This chain joins TRBV9 and TRBJ2-4; TRBD1 matches 8 bases. The DNA matches TRBJ2-5 better at its end, which makes the J call doubtful. The CDR3 loop spans 17 amino acids. Germline V gene data show CDR1 as SGDLS and CDR2 as YYNGEE. For the CDR3, the DNA is TGTGCCAGCAGCGTAGCGACAGGGGTACTTTTCGAGGAGACCCAGTACTTC. This translates into CASSVATGVLFEETQYF.